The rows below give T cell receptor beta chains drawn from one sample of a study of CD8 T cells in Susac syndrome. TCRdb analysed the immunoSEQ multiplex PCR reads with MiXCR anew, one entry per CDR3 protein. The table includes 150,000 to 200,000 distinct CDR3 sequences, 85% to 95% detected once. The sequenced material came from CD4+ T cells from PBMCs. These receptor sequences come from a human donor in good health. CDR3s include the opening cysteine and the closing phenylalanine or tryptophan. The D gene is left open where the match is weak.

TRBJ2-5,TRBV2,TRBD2,TGTGCCAGCAGAGTACTAGCGGGAGGAGGAGAGACCCAGTACTTC,CASRVLAGGGETQYF
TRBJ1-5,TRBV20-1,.,TGCAGTGCCCCATCGGGGGCGAATCAGCCCCAGCATTTT,CSAPSGANQPQHF
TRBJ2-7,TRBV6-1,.,TGTGCCAGCAGGCCCCAAGGGGGGGCAGGGACGGGCGAGCAGTACTTC,CASRPQGGAGTGEQYF
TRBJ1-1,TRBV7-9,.,TGTGCCAGCAGCTTAGGGGCAGGGCGGGACACTGAAGCTTTCTTT,CASSLGAGRDTEAFF
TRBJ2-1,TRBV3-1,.,TGTGCCAGCAGCCCGGGACCTGACGAATACAATGAGCAGTTCTTC,CASSPGPDEYNEQFF
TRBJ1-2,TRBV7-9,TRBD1,TGTGCCAGCAGCGCAACACAGGGGAAGAGCGGCTACACCTTC,CASSATQGKSGYTF
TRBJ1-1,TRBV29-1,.,TGCAGCGTTGACAGGGCACAAATGAACACTGAAGCTTTCTTT,CSVDRAQMNTEAFF
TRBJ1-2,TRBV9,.,TGTGCCAGCAGCGTAGGGGGGGCTGGCTATGGCTACACCTTC,CASSVGGAGYGYTF
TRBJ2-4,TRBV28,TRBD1,TGTGCCAGCAGTACAGGGGATGGGAAGAACATTCAGTACTTC,CASSTGDGKNIQYF
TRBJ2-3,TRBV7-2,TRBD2,TGTGCCAGCAGCTTAGTAGCGGGAGGCCTCACAGATACGCAGTATTTT,CASSLVAGGLTDTQYF